The subject of this entry is one T cell receptor (beta chain). Distinct nucleotide sequences in the sample also encode this CDR3. With 3 bases clipped from V and 3 bases from J, the junction kept 2 bases outside the gene matches. The germline V gene encodes CDR1 SGHRS and CDR2 YFSETQ. The CDR3 extends over 14 amino acids. This entry belongs to a study of blood T cell repertoires in COVID-19. Study at large: Samples taken during acute and convalescent COVID-19 were collected in the United States, Italy and Spain. Sources were T cells, B-cell-depleted T cells, or PBMCs; the material itself was cDNA or gDNA.

Authors' methods: Reference gene primer amplification in the assay estimated nucleated cell counts. TCRdb's copy holds only in-frame clones and misses some; the assay was immunoSEQ multiplex PCR. For V, J and clone size, that table is used; D and trimming come from the DNA. The repertoire includes under 250,000 clones, 84% of them detected once, and about 9.7% sits in the top ten. The source material was peripheral blood. V and J are TRBV5-1 and TRBJ2-1, with 8 nucleotides matching TRBD1. The sequence came from a middle-aged man with active or convalescent COVID-19. The CDR3 is CASSSGQGYNEQFF. CDR3 bases: TGCGCCAGCAGCTCCGGACAGGGCTACAATGAGCAGTTCTTC.